This T cell receptor beta chain is from a study of blood T cell repertoires in COVID-19. For the study at large: Spain, Italy and the United States supplied samples that represented acute and convalescent COVID-19.

Note on this clone: Other nucleotide sequences from this sample produce the same CDR3.

In the source study's methods: Reference gene primer amplification gave nucleated cell count estimates. Assay: immunoSEQ multiplex PCR; the TCRdb copy retains only in-frame clones and omits some. Clone size and the V and J calls come from that table; the DNA yielded D and trimming. Found here are approximately 76,000 clones, over 75% of them singletons; the top ten hold 11%. The CDR3 has 13 residues. Germline assignment: CDR1 KGHSH and CDR2 LQKENI. V lost 3 bases and J lost 2, with 7 bases in between. The chain carries TRBV18 and TRBJ1-2, with D perhaps matching TRBD1 (5 bases). The sequencing input was peripheral blood. The clonotype comes from a man aged 50-60 years with acute or convalescent COVID-19. CDR3 sequence: CASSPDRNYGYTF. The CDR3, as DNA: TGTGCCAGCTCACCCGACAGAAACTATGGCTACACCTTC.